One and the same sample provided the 22 T cell receptor beta chains below, sequenced in a study of T cell repertoires in cytomegalovirus infection. TCRdb re-called the reads with MiXCR, one entry per CDR3 protein. This table holds fewer than 700,000 distinct CDR3 sequences, 20% to 25% found once. Sequenced: CD8+ T cells from PBMCs. Source of these receptors: a human donor in good health (CMV status not recorded). Some clones in this sample may be carry-over from other donors' samples.

This clonotype was seen a handful of times. The chain is built from TRBV12-3 or TRBV12-4 and TRBJ2-2, with D maybe TRBD1 (5 bases). V lost 1 base, J lost 5 bases, and 8 bases lay in between. The CDR3 runs 14 residues. DNA for the CDR3: TGTGCCAGCAGTTTAGGGGCAGGGACCGGGGAGCTGTTTTTT. Protein sequence: CASSLGAGTGELFF.

The chain uses TRBV28 and TRBJ2-1; D is perhaps TRBD1 or TRBD2 (5 bases each). The germline V and J ends were trimmed by 6 bases and 0 bases, with 18 bases remaining between them. Germline loops: CDR1 MDHEN, CDR2 SYDVKM. This CDR3 is 17 amino acids long. CDR3: CASRREPGPSSYNEQFF. The DNA of the CDR3 is TGTGCCAGCAGAAGAGAACCGGGGCCCTCCTCCTACAATGAGCAGTTCTTC.

The chain combines TRBV24-1 with TRBJ2-1; perhaps TRBD2 as D (5 bases). There are 16 residues in the CDR3. V lost 4 bases and J lost 7, with 19 bases in between. The germline V gene encodes CDR1 KGHDR and CDR2 SFDVKD. Here the CDR3 reads CATSETTRIPGNEQFF. CDR3 nucleotides: TGTGCCACCAGTGAGACGACGAGGATCCCGGGGAATGAGCAGTTCTTC.

This clonotype has more than one count but fewer than ten. The chain uses TRBV20-1 and TRBJ1-1; D ambiguous. The CDR3 covers 14 residues. Germline-derived CDR1 and CDR2 are DFQATT and SNEGSKA (reference sequence). The germline V and J ends were trimmed by 3 bases and 3 bases, with 14 bases remaining between them. The CDR3 reads CSASPQFTDTEAFF. DNA of the CDR3: TGCAGTGCTAGCCCACAATTCACAGACACTGAAGCTTTCTTT.

This clonotype occurred a few times. V gene TRBV20-1 combines with J gene TRBJ2-1; perhaps TRBD1 as D (6 bases). The germline CDR1 and CDR2 sequences are DFQATT and SNEGSKA (reference sequence). The CDR3 is 17 residues long. With 5 bases removed from V and 0 bases from J, the gap between germline ends came to 20 bases. The CDR3 DNA follows: TGCAGTGCTGAACCCCGGGACACACTTAGCTCCTACAATGAGCAGTTCTTC. Translating gives CSAEPRDTLSSYNEQFF.

V and J are TRBV23-1 and TRBJ2-5; D not certain. TRBV23-1 is noted as an ORF with a role that remains uncertain. The CDR3 has 14 amino acids. V lost 2 bases, J lost 2 bases, and 9 bases lay in between. The CDR3 DNA reads as TGCGCCAGCAGTCAAACGATTAAGCAAGAGACCCAGTACTTC. Translating gives CASSQTIKQETQYF.

This clonotype was found a few times. J is TRBJ1-6 and V is TRBV6-1; possible D gene TRBD1, 6 bases. CDR1 and CDR2 (germline): MNHNS, SASEGT. The CDR3 consists of 14 residues. V lost 5 bases to trimming and J lost 8 bases, with 13 bases between them. CDR3 in amino acids: CASSWGGTYSPLHF. CDR3 bases: TGTGCCAGCAGTTGGGGAGGGACATATTCACCCCTCCACTTT.

The J gene is TRBJ2-7, the V gene TRBV6-2 or TRBV6-3, with TRBD1 identical over 7 bases. CDR1 and CDR2 (germline): MNHEY, SVGEGT. CDR3 length equals 16 residues. As DNA, the CDR3 is TGTGCCTGCAGTTACGCCCGGGACAGTAGCTCCTACGAGCAGTACGTC. Its protein is CACSYARDSSSYEQYV.

Concerning this clonotype itself: A much larger clone lies a single base off, so this may be a read error. The V call is TRBV7-2, the J call TRBJ1-5, with D perhaps TRBD1 (5 bases). V gave up 6 bases and J gave up 3 bases, with 18 bases separating them. CDR1 SGHTA and CDR2 FQGNSA come from the germline V gene. The CDR3 contains 16 residues. The CDR3 loop reads CASSHGGDFNNQPQHF. CDR3 DNA: TGTGCCAGCAGTCACGGTGGGGACTTTAACAATCAGCCCCAGCATTTT.

J is TRBJ1-2 and V is TRBV4-2, with D tentatively TRBD1 (5 bases). The V end lost 0 bases, the J end lost 1 base, and 9 bases lay between the germline ends. Germline V gene sequence: CDR1 LGHNA, CDR2 YNFKEQ. This CDR3 region has 15 residues. The CDR3 reads CASSQDLTDNYGYTF. Written as DNA, the CDR3 is TGTGCCAGCAGCCAAGATCTGACAGATAACTATGGCTACACCTTC.

This clonotype was seen a few times. The rearrangement joins TRBV20-1 to TRBJ2-1; 12 nucleotides agree with TRBD2. This CDR3 has 17 residues. Trimming cost V 2 bases and J 0 bases; bases outside gene matches: 5. CDR1 DFQATT and CDR2 SNEGSKA come from the germline V gene (reference sequence). The CDR3 is CSARFLAGGSSYNEQFF. CDR3 bases: TGCAGTGCTAGATTTCTAGCGGGGGGGAGCTCCTACAATGAGCAGTTCTTC.

This clonotype was found many times. V gene TRBV28 combines with J gene TRBJ2-6; D may be TRBD1 (6 bases). The V and J ends lost 6 bases and 4 bases respectively, with 10 bases between them. Per germline, CDR1 MDHEN and CDR2 SYDVKM. The CDR3 covers 14 residues. In DNA, the CDR3 is TGTGCCAGCAGAGACAGGCTGGGGGCCAACGTCCTGACTTTC. Amino acids: CASRDRLGANVLTF.

V gene TRBV4-1 combines with J gene TRBJ2-1; D unclear. Trimming removed 4 bases at V and 6 bases at J, with 10 bases between. The CDR3 runs to 13 residues. The germline CDR1 and CDR2 sequences are MGHRA and YSYEKL. The CDR3 region is CASSLRQSNEQFF. The CDR3 DNA is TGCGCCAGCAGCCTGCGGCAGTCCAATGAGCAGTTCTTC.

Many counts were recorded for this clonotype. CDR3 sequence reads: CASSRVLVSGVDGYTF. CDR3 bases: TGTGCCAGCAGCCGGGTATTGGTTTCGGGGGTAGATGGCTACACCTTC. V and J are TRBV7-9 and TRBJ1-2; TRBD1 might be the D (5 bases). CDR1 and CDR2 (germline): SEHNR, FQNEAQ (reference sequence). The germline V and J ends were trimmed by 5 bases and 6 bases, with 22 bases remaining between them. The length of the CDR3 is 16 residues.

The sample holds many counts of this clonotype. The chain recombines TRBV7-9 with TRBJ2-3; D not certain. The CDR3 is 15 residues long. Per germline, CDR1 SEHNR and CDR2 FQNEAQ (reference sequence). V dropped 1 base and J dropped 3 bases, with 11 bases sitting between them. The CDR3 sequence: CASSLENSLTDTQYF. CDR3 nucleotide sequence: TGTGCCAGCAGCTTAGAGAATAGTTTGACAGATACGCAGTATTTT. The entire variable domain, with the rest obtained from reference TRBV7-9 and TRBJ2-3, is as follows: DTGVSQNPRHKITKRGQNVTFRCDPISEHNRLYWYRQTLGQGPEFLTYFQNEAQLEKSRLLSDRFSAERPKGSFSTLEIQRTEQGDSAMYLCASSLENSLTDTQYFGPGTRLTVL.

In this sample, this clonotype turned up a few times. V gene TRBV6-6 combines with J gene TRBJ2-1; TRBD2 aligns across 13 bases. The CDR3 contains 19 residues. Germline V gene lookup returns CDR1 MNHNY and CDR2 SVGAGI (reference sequence). V gave up 4 bases and J gave up 4 bases; unmatched junction bases: 13. CDR3: CASSSGLAGAPPDYNEQFF. The CDR3, as DNA: TGTGCCAGCAGTTCTGGACTAGCGGGGGCCCCCCCGGATTACAATGAGCAGTTCTTC.

In its sample, this clonotype was seen a few times. The V gene is TRBV28, the J gene TRBJ2-7, with a weak D call TRBD1 (6 bases). Trimming stripped 5 bases from V and 6 bases from J, with 17 bases between. The CDR3 consists of 14 residues. Germline V gene data show CDR1 as MDHEN and CDR2 as SYDVKM. The CDR3 DNA sequence: TGTGCCAGCAGTGGCCGGACAGAGGAGTTCGAGCAGTACGTC. Its translation: CASSGRTEEFEQYV.

This clonotype was seen a handful of times. The rearrangement uses TRBV6-1 and TRBJ2-4, with 15 bases matching TRBD2. The CDR3 contains 16 residues. V shed 2 bases, J shed 6 bases, and the junction held 2 bases outside the gene matches. The V gene's germline CDR1 is MNHNS and CDR2 SASEGT. This chain's CDR3 is CASSEWTSGGGNIQYF. The CDR3 coding sequence is TGTGCCAGCAGTGAATGGACTAGCGGGGGGGGAAACATTCAGTACTTC.

This clonotype was counted ten times or more. CDR3 bases: TGTGCCAGCAGTCCCCCACCGGGTTCCTACGAGCAGTACTTC. Its protein is CASSPPPGSYEQYF. The V gene is TRBV6-2 or TRBV6-3, the J gene TRBJ2-7; D is undetermined. The germline gives CDR1 MNHEY, CDR2 SVGEGT. The CDR3 is made up of 14 amino acids. V dropped 5 bases and J dropped 1 base, with 12 bases sitting between them.

This clonotype occurred many times. The V call is TRBV7-8, the J call TRBJ2-3; 9 nucleotides align to TRBD1. This CDR3 comprises 19 residues. Germline-derived CDR1 and CDR2 are SGHVS and FQNEAQ. The ends lost 4 bases at V and 0 bases at J; junction bases unmatched: 14. This CDR3 is CASSSVPGQGVRSTDTQYF. CDR3 coding DNA: TGTGCCAGCAGCTCCGTCCCGGGACAGGGAGTTCGAAGCACAGATACGCAGTATTTT.

This clonotype was seen more than once but under ten times. This sequence joins TRBV20-1 and TRBJ1-2; 10 bases are shared with TRBD1. The CDR3 is 15 residues long. V dropped 1 base and J dropped 3; count of bases not matched to a gene: 5. Germline V gives CDR1 DFQATT, CDR2 SNEGSKA (reference sequence). The CDR3 nucleotides read TGCAGTGCTAGAGGCCCGGGACAGGGGTACTATGGCTACACCTTC. Protein: CSARGPGQGYYGYTF.

The rearrangement uses TRBV7-8 and TRBJ2-1, with D perhaps matching TRBD1 (6 bases). Trimming shortened V by 5 bases and J by 1 base, and 15 bases separated the two germline ends. The CDR3 loop spans 16 amino acids. Per the germline V gene, CDR1 is SGHVS and CDR2 is FQNEAQ. The DNA of the CDR3 is TGTGCCAGCAGCCCCCTGAGGGGGAAGTCCTACAATGAGCAGTTCTTC. Its translation is CASSPLRGKSYNEQFF. Together with reference TRBV7-8 and TRBJ2-1, the CDR3 gives the full variable domain: GAGVSQSPRYKVAKRGQDVALRCDPISGHVSLFWYQQALGQGPEFLTYFQNEAQLDKSGLPSDRFFAERPEGSVSTLKIQRTQQEDSAVYLCASSPLRGKSYNEQFFGPGTRLTVL.